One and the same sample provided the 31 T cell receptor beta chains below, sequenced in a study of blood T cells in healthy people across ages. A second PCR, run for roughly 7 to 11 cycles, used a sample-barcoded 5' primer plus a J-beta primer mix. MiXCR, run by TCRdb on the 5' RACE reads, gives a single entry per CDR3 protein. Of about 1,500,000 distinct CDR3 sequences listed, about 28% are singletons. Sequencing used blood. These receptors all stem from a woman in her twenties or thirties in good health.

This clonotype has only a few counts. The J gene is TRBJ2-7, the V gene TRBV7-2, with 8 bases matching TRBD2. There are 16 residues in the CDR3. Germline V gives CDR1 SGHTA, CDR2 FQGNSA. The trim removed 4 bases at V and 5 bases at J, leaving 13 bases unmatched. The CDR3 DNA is TGTGCCAGCAGCTCTAAGTCCACCAGCGGGAGCAACGAGCAGTACTTC. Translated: CASSSKSTSGSNEQYF.

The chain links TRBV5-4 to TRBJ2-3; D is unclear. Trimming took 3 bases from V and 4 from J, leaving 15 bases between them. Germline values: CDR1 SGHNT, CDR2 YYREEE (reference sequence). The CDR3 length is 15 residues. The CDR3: CASSSPVTTADTQYF. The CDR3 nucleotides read TGTGCCAGCAGCTCCCCGGTTACCACGGCAGATACGCAGTATTTT.

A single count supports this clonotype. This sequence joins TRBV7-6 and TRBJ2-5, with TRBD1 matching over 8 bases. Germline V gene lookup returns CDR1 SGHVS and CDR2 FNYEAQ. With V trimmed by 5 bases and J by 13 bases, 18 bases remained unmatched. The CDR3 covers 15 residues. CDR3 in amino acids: CASSPNPRGQGERYF. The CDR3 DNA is TGTGCCAGCAGCCCGAACCCTCGTGGACAGGGCGAGCGGTACTTC.

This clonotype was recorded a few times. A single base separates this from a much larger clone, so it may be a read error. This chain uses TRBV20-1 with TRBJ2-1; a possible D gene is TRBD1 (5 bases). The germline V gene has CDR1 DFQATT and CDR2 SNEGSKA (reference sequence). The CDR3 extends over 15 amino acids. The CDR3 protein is CSVRERRELDNEQFF. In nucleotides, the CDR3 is TGCAGTGTTAGAGAGCGCAGGGAATTAGATAATGAGCAGTTCTTC.

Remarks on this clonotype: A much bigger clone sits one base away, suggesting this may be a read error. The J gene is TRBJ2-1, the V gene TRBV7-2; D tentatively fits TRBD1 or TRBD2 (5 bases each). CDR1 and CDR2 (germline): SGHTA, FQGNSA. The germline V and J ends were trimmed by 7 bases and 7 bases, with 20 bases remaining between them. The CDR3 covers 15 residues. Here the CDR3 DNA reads TGTGCCAGCAACTCCCAGGGAGCCGTCGGAAATGAGCAGTTCTTC. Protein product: CASNSQGAVGNEQFF.

The CDR3 region is CTSSLGLMPYEQYF. The CDR3 DNA reads as TGTACCAGCAGCTTAGGGCTAATGCCTTACGAGCAGTACTTC. V gene TRBV7-2 combines with J gene TRBJ2-7, with D uncertain. This CDR3 contains 14 residues. The V end was cut by 1 base, the J end by 4 bases, with 11 bases between. Germline V gives CDR1 SGHTA, CDR2 FQGNSA.

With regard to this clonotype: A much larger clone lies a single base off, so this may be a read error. The CDR3 DNA reads TGTGCCACCAGCAAGACAGACCAAGAGACCCAGTTCTTC. This sequence encodes CATSKTDQETQFF. The V and J genes are TRBV15 and TRBJ2-1, with a weak D call TRBD1 (5 bases). V gave up 4 bases and J gave up 13 bases, with 17 bases separating them. Germline values: CDR1 LNHNV, CDR2 YYDKDF (reference sequence). There are 13 residues in the CDR3. Supplemented by reference TRBV15 and TRBJ2-1, the full variable domain reads DAMVIQNPRYQVTQFGKPVTLSCSQTLNHNVMYWYQQKSSQAPKLLFHYYDKDFNNEADTPDNFQSRRPNTSFCFLDIRSPGLGDTAMYLCATSKTDQETQFFGPGTRLTVL.

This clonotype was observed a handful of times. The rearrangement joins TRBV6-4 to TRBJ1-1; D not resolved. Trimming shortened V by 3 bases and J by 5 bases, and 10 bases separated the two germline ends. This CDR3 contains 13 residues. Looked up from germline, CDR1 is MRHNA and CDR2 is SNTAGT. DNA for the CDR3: TGTGCCAGCAGTGAGGAGTTGGGGACTGAAGCTTTCTTT. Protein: CASSEELGTEAFF.

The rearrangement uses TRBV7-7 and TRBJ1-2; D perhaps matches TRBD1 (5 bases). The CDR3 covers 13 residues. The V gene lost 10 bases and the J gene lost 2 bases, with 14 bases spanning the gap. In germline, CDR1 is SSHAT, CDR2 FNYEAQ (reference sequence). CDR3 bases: TGTGCCACCCAGAGGGACGGAAACTATGGCTACACCTTC. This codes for CATQRDGNYGYTF.

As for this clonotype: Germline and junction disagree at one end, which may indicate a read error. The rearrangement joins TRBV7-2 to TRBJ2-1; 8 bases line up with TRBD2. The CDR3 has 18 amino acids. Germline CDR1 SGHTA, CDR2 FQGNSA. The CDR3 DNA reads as TGTGCCAGCAGCTTATCCAATAGCGGGGCCTTTTCCTGCAATGAGCAGTTCTTC. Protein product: CASSLSNSGAFSCNEQFF.

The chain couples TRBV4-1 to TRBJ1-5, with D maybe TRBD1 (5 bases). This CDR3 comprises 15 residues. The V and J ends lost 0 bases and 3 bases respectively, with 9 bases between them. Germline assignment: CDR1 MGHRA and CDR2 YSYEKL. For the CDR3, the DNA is TGCGCCAGCAGCCAAGACGGACAAGTCAATCAGCCCCAGCATTTT. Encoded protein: CASSQDGQVNQPQHF.

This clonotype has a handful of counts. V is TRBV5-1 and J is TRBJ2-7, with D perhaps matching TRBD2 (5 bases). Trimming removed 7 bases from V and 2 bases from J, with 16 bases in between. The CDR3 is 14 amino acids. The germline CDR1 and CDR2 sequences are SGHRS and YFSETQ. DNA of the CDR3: TGCGCCAGCTCCTCGAGAGGGAGAGCCTACGAGCAGTACTTC. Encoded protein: CASSSRGRAYEQYF.

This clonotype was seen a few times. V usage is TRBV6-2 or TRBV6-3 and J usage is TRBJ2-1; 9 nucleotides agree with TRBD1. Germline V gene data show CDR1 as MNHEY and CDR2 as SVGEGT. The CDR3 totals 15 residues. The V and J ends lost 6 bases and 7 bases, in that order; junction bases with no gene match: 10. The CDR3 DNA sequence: TGTGCCAGCAGCCGGCCGGGACAGGGACGGAATGAGCAGTTCTTC. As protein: CASSRPGQGRNEQFF.

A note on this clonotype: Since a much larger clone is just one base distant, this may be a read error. CDR3 loop: CSVDGRPSSFNEQFF. The CDR3 bases are TGCAGCGTGGATGGACGGCCGAGCTCCTTCAATGAGCAGTTCTTC. The rearrangement links TRBV29-1 to TRBJ2-1; D is unclear. CDR1 is SQVTM, CDR2 ANQGSEA, per germline. The length of the CDR3 is 15 residues.

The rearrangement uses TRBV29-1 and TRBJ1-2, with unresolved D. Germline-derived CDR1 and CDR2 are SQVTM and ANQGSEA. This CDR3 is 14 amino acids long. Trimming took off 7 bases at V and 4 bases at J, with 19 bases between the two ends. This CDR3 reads CSAPGRVAVYGYTF. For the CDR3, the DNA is TGCAGCGCTCCCGGAAGGGTGGCCGTCTATGGCTACACCTTC. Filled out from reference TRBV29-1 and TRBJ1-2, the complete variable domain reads SAVISQKPSRDICQRGTSLTIQCQVDSQVTMMFWYRQQPGQSLTLIATANQGSEATYESGFVIDKFPISRPNLTFSTLTVSNMSPEDSSIYLCSAPGRVAVYGYTFGSGTRLTVV.

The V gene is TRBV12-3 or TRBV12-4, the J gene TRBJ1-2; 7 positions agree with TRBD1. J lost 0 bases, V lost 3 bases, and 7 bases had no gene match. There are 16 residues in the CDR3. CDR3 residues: CASSFPPGTANYGYTF. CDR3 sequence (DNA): TGTGCCAGCAGTTTCCCCCCCGGGACAGCTAACTATGGCTACACCTTC.

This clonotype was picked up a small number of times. The CDR3 loop reads CAISGPGTSAVTQETQYF. CDR3 nucleotides: TGTGCCATCAGTGGTCCCGGGACTAGCGCAGTAACCCAAGAGACCCAGTACTTC. The rearrangement links TRBV10-3 to TRBJ2-5, with 10 bases lining up with TRBD2. The length of the CDR3 is 18 residues. J was trimmed by 1 base and V by 4 bases; bases with no gene match: 12. Germline V gene data show CDR1 as ENHRY and CDR2 as SYGVKD.

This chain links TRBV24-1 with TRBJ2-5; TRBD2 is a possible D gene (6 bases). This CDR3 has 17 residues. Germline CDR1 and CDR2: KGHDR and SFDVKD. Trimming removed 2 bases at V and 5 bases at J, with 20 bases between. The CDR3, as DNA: TGTGCCACCAGTGATTCCGAATCCCCGGGGGACCGGGAGACCCAGTACTTC. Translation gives CATSDSESPGDRETQYF.

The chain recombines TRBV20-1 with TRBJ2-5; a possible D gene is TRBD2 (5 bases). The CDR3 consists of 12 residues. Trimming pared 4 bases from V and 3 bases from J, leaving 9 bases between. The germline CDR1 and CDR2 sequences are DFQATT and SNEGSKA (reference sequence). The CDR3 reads CSATGNEETQYF. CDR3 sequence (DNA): TGCAGTGCTACCGGGAATGAAGAGACCCAGTACTTC.

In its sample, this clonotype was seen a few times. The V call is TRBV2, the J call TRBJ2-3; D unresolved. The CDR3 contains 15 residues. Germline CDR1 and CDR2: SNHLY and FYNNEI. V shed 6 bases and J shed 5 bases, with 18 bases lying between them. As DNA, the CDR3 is TGTGCCAGCAGCCCAGAGCTTTCCCTGGGAGATACGCAGTATTTT. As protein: CASSPELSLGDTQYF.

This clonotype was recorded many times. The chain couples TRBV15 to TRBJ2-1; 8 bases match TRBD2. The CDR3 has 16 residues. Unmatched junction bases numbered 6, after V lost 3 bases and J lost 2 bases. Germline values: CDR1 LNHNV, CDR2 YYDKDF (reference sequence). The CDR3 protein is CATSREREPPYNEQFF. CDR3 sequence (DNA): TGTGCCACCAGCAGGGAGCGGGAGCCGCCCTACAATGAGCAGTTCTTC.

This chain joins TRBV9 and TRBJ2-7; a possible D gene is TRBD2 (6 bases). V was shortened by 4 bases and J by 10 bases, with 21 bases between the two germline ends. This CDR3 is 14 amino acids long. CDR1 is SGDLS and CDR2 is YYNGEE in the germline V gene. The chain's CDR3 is CASSTRLRGEAQYF. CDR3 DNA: TGTGCCAGCAGCACCCGACTACGAGGGGAGGCCCAGTACTTC.

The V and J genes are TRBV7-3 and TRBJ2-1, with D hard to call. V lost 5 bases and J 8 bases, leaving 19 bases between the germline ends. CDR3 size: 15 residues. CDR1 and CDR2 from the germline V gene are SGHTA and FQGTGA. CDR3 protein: CASSPGSRRSDEQFF. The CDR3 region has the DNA TGTGCCAGCAGCCCTGGGTCCAGGCGATCGGATGAGCAGTTCTTC.

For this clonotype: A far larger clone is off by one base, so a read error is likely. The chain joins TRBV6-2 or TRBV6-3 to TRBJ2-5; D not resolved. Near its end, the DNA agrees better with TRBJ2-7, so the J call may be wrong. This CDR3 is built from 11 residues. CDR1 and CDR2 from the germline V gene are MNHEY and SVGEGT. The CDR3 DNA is TGTGCCAACAGTAGGGTCTACGAGCAGTACTTC. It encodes CANSRVYEQYF.

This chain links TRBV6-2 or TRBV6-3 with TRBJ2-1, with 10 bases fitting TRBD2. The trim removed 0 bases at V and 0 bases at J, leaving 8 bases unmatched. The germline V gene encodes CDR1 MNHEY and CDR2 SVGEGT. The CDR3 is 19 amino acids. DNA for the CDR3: TGTGCCAGCAGTTACTCGACCGTAGCGGGGGGAGGCTCCTACAATGAGCAGTTCTTC. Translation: CASSYSTVAGGGSYNEQFF.

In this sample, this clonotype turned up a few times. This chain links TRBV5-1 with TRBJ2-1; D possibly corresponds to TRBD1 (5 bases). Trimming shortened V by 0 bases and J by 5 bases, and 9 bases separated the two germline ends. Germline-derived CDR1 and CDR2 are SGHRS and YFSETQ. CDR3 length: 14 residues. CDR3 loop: CASSLEGSNNEQFF. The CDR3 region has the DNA TGCGCCAGCAGCTTGGAGGGGTCAAACAATGAGCAGTTCTTC.

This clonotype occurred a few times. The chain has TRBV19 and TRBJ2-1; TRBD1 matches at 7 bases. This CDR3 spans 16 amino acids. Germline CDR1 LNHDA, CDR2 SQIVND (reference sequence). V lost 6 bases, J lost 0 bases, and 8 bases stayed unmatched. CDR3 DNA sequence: TGTGCCAGTAGCCCCCGGGACAGAGGCTCCTACAATGAGCAGTTCTTC. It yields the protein CASSPRDRGSYNEQFF.

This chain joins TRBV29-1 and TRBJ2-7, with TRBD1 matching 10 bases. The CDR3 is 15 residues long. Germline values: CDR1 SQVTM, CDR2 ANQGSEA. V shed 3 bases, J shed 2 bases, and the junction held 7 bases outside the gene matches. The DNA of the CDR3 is TGCAGCGTTGATCTCTCGGGACAGGGGACCTACGAGCAGTACTTC. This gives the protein CSVDLSGQGTYEQYF.

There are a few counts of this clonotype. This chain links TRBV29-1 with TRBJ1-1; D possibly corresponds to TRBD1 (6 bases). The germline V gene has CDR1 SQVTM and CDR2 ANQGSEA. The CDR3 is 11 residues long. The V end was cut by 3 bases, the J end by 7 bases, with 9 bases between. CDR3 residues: CSVERGFEAFF. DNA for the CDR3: TGCAGCGTTGAGAGGGGGTTTGAAGCTTTCTTT.

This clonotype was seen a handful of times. The CDR3 coding sequence is TGTGCCAGCAGCTACCCTACCCGCGGCGGTACGCAGTATTTT. Protein: CASSYPTRGGTQYF. The chain uses TRBV11-2 and TRBJ2-3; no definite D call. Looked up from germline, CDR1 is SGHAT and CDR2 is FQNNGV. CDR3 length: 14 residues. V gave up 4 bases and J gave up 8 bases, with 16 bases separating them.

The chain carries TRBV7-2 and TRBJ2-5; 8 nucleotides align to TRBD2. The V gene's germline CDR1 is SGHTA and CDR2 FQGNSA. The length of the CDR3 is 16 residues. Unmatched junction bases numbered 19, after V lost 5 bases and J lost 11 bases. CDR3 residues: CASSEYSGTSFSEQYF. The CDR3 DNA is TGTGCCAGCAGCGAGTACTCCGGGACTAGTTTCAGTGAGCAGTACTTC.